Shown below are 30 T cell receptor beta chains from a single sample sequenced in a study of control samples from healthy donors and cancer patients. Method: immunoSEQ multiplex PCR; TCRdb's copy keeps in-frame clones and lacks some. The data hold about 120,000 clones, with around 89% observed a single time. Sequencing was done on a sample of blood. The receptors were sampled from a man in his forties in good health.

The genes are TRBV5-6 and TRBJ1-1; D not certain. In germline, CDR1 is SGHDT, CDR2 YYEEEE. Deletions cut 3 bases from V and 0 bases from J, with 6 bases between. CDR3 size: 13 residues. This CDR3 is CASSWSMNTEAFF. In nucleotides, the CDR3 is TGTGCCAGCAGCTGGAGTATGAACACTGAAGCTTTCTTT.

The chain is built from TRBV12-3 or TRBV12-4 and TRBJ2-7; D remains ambiguous. The V and J ends lost 5 bases and 2 bases respectively, with 7 bases between them. This CDR3 spans 12 amino acids. The CDR3 loop is CASSKGTYEQYF. In nucleotides, the CDR3 is TGTGCCAGCAGTAAGGGAACCTACGAGCAGTACTTC.

The chain carries TRBV4-1 and TRBJ2-3; tentative D call: TRBD1 (5 bases). The CDR3 is made up of 13 amino acids. V gave up 0 bases and J gave up 5 bases, with 6 bases separating them. Germline-derived CDR1 and CDR2 are MGHRA and YSYEKL. The CDR3 protein is CASSQDQGDTQYF. CDR3 sequence (DNA): TGCGCCAGCAGCCAAGATCAGGGAGATACGCAGTATTTT.

This chain connects TRBV19 to TRBJ2-2; 9 nucleotides agree with TRBD2. V was clipped by 5 bases and J by 1 base; unmatched bases: 5. CDR1 and CDR2 (germline): LNHDA, SQIVND (reference sequence). CDR3 length: 16 residues. In nucleotides, the CDR3 is TGTGCCAGTAGTTTAAAAGCGGGGGGGAACACCGGGGAGCTGTTTTTT. Translation gives CASSLKAGGNTGELFF. The variable domain in full, with the rest retrieved from reference TRBV19 and TRBJ2-2, is DGGITQSPKYLFRKEGQNVTLSCEQNLNHDAMYWYRQDPGQGLRLIYYSQIVNDFQKGDIAEGYSVSREKKESFPLTVTSAQKNPTAFYLCASSLKAGGNTGELFFGEGSRLTVL.

This chain links TRBV12-3 or TRBV12-4 with TRBJ1-6; D uncertain. The V end was cut by 3 bases, the J end by 12 bases, with 9 bases between. CDR3 length: 12 amino acids. In DNA, the CDR3 is TGTGCCAGCAGTTTGGGCCCAGGACCCCTCCACTTT. As protein: CASSLGPGPLHF.

The chain combines TRBV24-1 with TRBJ1-4; D perhaps matches TRBD1 (5 bases). The CDR3 totals 13 residues. Trimming left V 9 bases short and J 7 bases short, with 14 bases between. CDR1 and CDR2 (germline): KGHDR, SFDVKD. In DNA form, the CDR3 reads TGTGCCACCGCCGGGACCGGGAGTGAAAAACTGTTTTTT. Residues: CATAGTGSEKLFF.

This clone was seen just once. The chain uses TRBV6-2 or TRBV6-3 and TRBJ1-3, with a tentative D call TRBD1 (6 bases). The V and J ends lost 5 bases and 2 bases respectively, with 10 bases between them. The CDR3 sequence is 14 residues long. Germline V gene data show CDR1 as MNHEY and CDR2 as SVGEGT. In DNA, the CDR3 is TGTGCCAGCAGTCCCCGGGACACTGGAAACACCATATATTTT. It translates to CASSPRDTGNTIYF.

V is TRBV19 and J is TRBJ1-6; 7 nucleotides match TRBD1. V trimming: 9 bases; J trimming: 7 bases; junction bases outside the gene matches: 6. CDR1 and CDR2 (germline): LNHDA, SQIVND (reference sequence). The CDR3 is 13 residues long. CDR3 DNA sequence: TGTGCCAGCACGGGACAGAAAAATTCACCCCTCCACTTT. It is translated as CASTGQKNSPLHF.

V is TRBV10-3 and J is TRBJ1-1, with D hard to call. V lost 3 bases, J lost 1 base, and 9 bases lay in between. Germline loops: CDR1 ENHRY, CDR2 SYGVKD. The CDR3 sequence is 14 residues long. The CDR3 DNA sequence: TGTGCCATCAGTGATCGCGGGAGGAACACTGAAGCTTTCTTT. Its translation: CAISDRGRNTEAFF.

The chain is built from TRBV20-1 and TRBJ1-2, with no clear D. Trimming removed 0 bases from V and 7 bases from J, with 3 bases in between. This CDR3 is built from 10 residues. Looked up from germline, CDR1 is DFQATT and CDR2 is SNEGSKA (reference sequence). CDR3 protein: CSARDLGYTF. The CDR3 DNA reads TGCAGTGCTAGAGATCTTGGCTACACCTTC.

The J gene is TRBJ1-1, the V gene TRBV28, with unresolved D. Trimming took 1 base from V and 3 from J, leaving 6 bases between them. Per the germline V gene, CDR1 is MDHEN and CDR2 is SYDVKM. This CDR3 has 13 amino acids. The CDR3 nucleotides read TGTGCCAGCAGTTTATACCGATACACTGAAGCTTTCTTT. This codes for CASSLYRYTEAFF.

The chain links TRBV7-9 to TRBJ1-5; unclear D gene. V gave up 4 bases and J gave up 7 bases, with 14 bases separating them. CDR3 length: 14 residues. Germline V gives CDR1 SEHNR, CDR2 FQNEAQ (reference sequence). The CDR3 loop reads CASSSDNGIQPQHF. DNA of the CDR3: TGTGCCAGCAGCTCCGACAACGGGATCCAGCCCCAGCATTTT.

J is TRBJ1-2 and V is TRBV2, with unresolved D. The CDR3 covers 11 residues. Trimming pared 4 bases from V and 8 bases from J, leaving 8 bases between. The germline gives CDR1 SNHLY, CDR2 FYNNEI. DNA of the CDR3: TGTGCCAGCAGTGTCTTTGGCGGCTACACCTTC. Its translation is CASSVFGGYTF.

This clone was observed once. The chain has TRBV27 and TRBJ2-2; 10 nucleotides line up with TRBD1. CDR3 length: 13 amino acids. J was trimmed by 5 bases and V by 8 bases; bases with no gene match: 2. Germline V CDR1 and CDR2: MNHEY, SMNVEV (reference sequence). In nucleotides, the CDR3 is TGTGCCAGCCGGGACAGGGGAACCGGGGAGCTGTTTTTT. It encodes CASRDRGTGELFF.

The rearrangement joins TRBV5-5 to TRBJ2-5; D gene uncertain. Trimming took 4 bases from V and 5 from J, leaving 9 bases between them. CDR1 and CDR2 (germline): SGHKS, YYEKEE (reference sequence). This CDR3 comprises 12 residues. The CDR3: CASSPRGETQYF. The DNA for the CDR3 is TGTGCCAGCAGCCCGCGTGGCGAGACCCAGTACTTC.

This rearrangement joins TRBV15 to TRBJ2-7, with 7 bases identical to TRBD2. The CDR3 loop spans 14 amino acids. CDR1 is LNHNV, CDR2 YYDKDF, per germline (reference sequence). With 4 bases clipped from V and 0 bases from J, the junction kept 3 bases outside the gene matches. CDR3 sequence: CATSMRGISYEQYF. DNA for the CDR3: TGTGCCACCAGCATGCGGGGGATCTCCTACGAGCAGTACTTC.

This clone was detected only once. The V and J genes are TRBV5-1 and TRBJ2-3; 11 bases are shared with TRBD2. Unmatched junction bases numbered 6, after V lost 5 bases and J lost 1 base. CDR1 is SGHRS, CDR2 YFSETQ, per germline. The CDR3 has 16 amino acids. DNA for the CDR3: TGCGCCAGCAGTTCGATAGCGGGGGGGCGCACAGATACGCAGTATTTT. It yields the protein CASSSIAGGRTDTQYF.

The chain recombines TRBV29-1 with TRBJ1-4; D is perhaps TRBD1 (5 bases). CDR3 size: 15 residues. Trimming removed 6 bases from V and 10 bases from J, with 24 bases in between. The germline V gene has CDR1 SQVTM and CDR2 ANQGSEA. CDR3 nucleotides: TGCAGCGTCCGAGAGGCAGGGAGGACTGGAGGAAAACTGTTTTTT. Its translation is CSVREAGRTGGKLFF. The whole variable domain, remainder taken from reference TRBV29-1 and TRBJ1-4, is SAVISQKPSRDICQRGTSLTIQCQVDSQVTMMFWYRQQPGQSLTLIATANQGSEATYESGFVIDKFPISRPNLTFSTLTVSNMSPEDSSIYLCSVREAGRTGGKLFFGSGTQLSVL.

This clone was seen at least ten times. The chain employs TRBV4-3 and TRBJ2-3; 8 bases agree with TRBD1. Trimming at V came to 0 bases and at J to 4 bases, leaving 3 bases not matched to a gene. CDR1 LGHNA and CDR2 YSLEER come from the germline V gene. This CDR3 comprises 15 residues. Written as DNA, the CDR3 is TGCGCCAGCAGCCAAGAGGACAGGGACGCAGATACGCAGTATTTT. This codes for CASSQEDRDADTQYF.

The rearrangement joins TRBV7-9 to TRBJ1-4, with 10 bases matching TRBD1. The length of the CDR3 is 15 residues. From germline, CDR1 is SEHNR and CDR2 FQNEAQ (reference sequence). J gave up 6 bases and V 5 bases, and 6 bases lay outside the gene matches. The CDR3 loop is CASSPGQGVDEKLFF. CDR3 sequence (DNA): TGTGCCAGCAGCCCCGGACAGGGGGTGGATGAAAAACTGTTTTTT.

The CDR3 nucleotides are TGTGCCAGCAGGACACTCTCTAGCACAGATACGCAGTATTTT. Translation: CASRTLSSTDTQYF. This chain joins TRBV6-5 and TRBJ2-3, with D hard to call. The ends were cut back, 6 bases at V and 0 bases at J, with 10 bases in the middle. This CDR3 region has 14 residues. Germline CDR1 is MNHEY and CDR2 is SVGAGI.

The chain carries TRBV24-1 and TRBJ2-3; 10 bases are a match to TRBD1. CDR3 size: 14 residues. From germline, CDR1 is KGHDR and CDR2 SFDVKD. V lost 9 bases to trimming and J lost 5 bases; unmatched junction nucleotides: 7. The DNA for the CDR3 is TGTGCCACCCGGGACAGGGGAGGGGGAGATACGCAGTATTTT. Its protein product is CATRDRGGGDTQYF.

This chain links TRBV12-5 with TRBJ1-5, with a tentative D call TRBD1 (6 bases). Per the germline V gene, CDR1 is LGHNT and CDR2 is FRNRAP. CDR3 length: 16 amino acids. The germline V and J ends were trimmed by 2 bases and 7 bases, with 18 bases remaining between them. The CDR3 DNA follows: TGTGCTAGTGGTTTGAACAGGGTGGGAATAATCCAGCCCCAGCATTTT. Residues: CASGLNRVGIIQPQHF.

This rearrangement joins TRBV12-5 to TRBJ1-6; perhaps TRBD1 as D (6 bases). CDR1 and CDR2 (germline): LGHNT, FRNRAP. CDR3 size: 18 residues. Trimming left V 1 base short and J 2 bases short, with 15 bases between. The CDR3, as DNA: TGTGCTAGTGGTTTGGACTACACAGGGACTACCTATAATTCACCCCTCCACTTT. It specifies CASGLDYTGTTYNSPLHF.

Only one count was recorded for this clone. This chain uses TRBV27 with TRBJ1-2; D is unclear. Germline-derived CDR1 and CDR2 are MNHEY and SMNVEV (reference sequence). The CDR3 consists of 14 residues. The V end lost 5 bases, the J end lost 4 bases, and 14 bases lay between the germline ends. CDR3 amino acids: CASSPDGALYGYTF. For the CDR3, the DNA is TGTGCCAGCAGTCCGGACGGCGCCCTCTATGGCTACACCTTC.

The genes are TRBV4-1 and TRBJ1-5, with D unresolved. The germline gives CDR1 MGHRA, CDR2 YSYEKL. This CDR3 spans 15 amino acids. V lost 0 bases, J lost 1 base, and 7 bases lay in between. The CDR3 loop is CASSQDKRSNQPQHF. The CDR3 region has the DNA TGCGCCAGCAGCCAAGATAAACGGAGCAATCAGCCCCAGCATTTT.

This clone was seen only a few times. The rearrangement uses TRBV12-3 or TRBV12-4 and TRBJ1-4; weak D call: TRBD1 (6 bases). The CDR3 is 11 amino acids. V gave up 6 bases and J gave up 7 bases, with 6 bases separating them. The CDR3 sequence: CASSRGEKLFF. The CDR3 DNA sequence: TGTGCCAGCAGCAGGGGTGAAAAACTGTTTTTT.

The chain carries TRBV11-2 and TRBJ1-2; D call uncertain. V was shortened by 1 base and J by 8 bases, with 11 bases between the two germline ends. Looked up from germline, CDR1 is SGHAT and CDR2 is FQNNGV. This CDR3 comprises 13 residues. CDR3 region: CASSLVSRGGYTF. CDR3 coding DNA: TGTGCCAGCAGCTTAGTGTCTCGCGGGGGCTACACCTTC.

The chain links TRBV18 to TRBJ1-2; tentatively, D is TRBD1 (6 bases). The V end was cut by 1 base, the J end by 3 bases, with 15 bases between. CDR3 size: 16 residues. CDR1 is KGHSH and CDR2 is LQKENI in the germline V gene. CDR3 DNA sequence: TGTGCCAGCTCACCACTTACGCGGGCAGGGGACTATGGCTACACCTTC. Translation: CASSPLTRAGDYGYTF. Full variable domain (outside the CDR3, taken from reference TRBV18 and TRBJ1-2): NAGVMQNPRHLVRRRGQEARLRCSPMKGHSHVYWYRQLPEEGLKFMVYLQKENIIDESGMPKERFSAEFPKEGPSILRIQQVVRGDSAAYFCASSPLTRAGDYGYTFGSGTRLTVV.

This chain joins TRBV12-3 or TRBV12-4 and TRBJ2-3; tentatively, D is TRBD2 (5 bases). V lost 6 bases to trimming and J lost 7 bases, with 14 bases between them. CDR3 length: 13 amino acids. The CDR3, as DNA: TGTGCCAGCAGGGGAACTAGGATGAATACGCAGTATTTT. Its protein product is CASRGTRMNTQYF.